A single sample is the source of the 5 T cell receptor beta chains below, sequenced in a study of T cell responses to AZD1222 COVID-19 vaccine. Assay: immunoSEQ multiplex PCR; the TCRdb copy retains only in-frame clones and omits some. The data contain about 73,000 clones, 88% of them singletons. The sample here was peripheral blood, taken on day 0 of AZD1222 vaccination. The receptors derive from an adult in good health.

The V call is TRBV5-1, the J call TRBJ1-1, with a tentative D call TRBD1 (5 bases). CDR1 is SGHRS and CDR2 is YFSETQ in the germline V gene. The CDR3 extends over 15 amino acids. The V gene lost 0 bases and the J gene lost 1 base, with 10 bases spanning the gap. CDR3 nucleotide sequence: TGCGCCAGCAGCTTGGGGGGACTCCCGAACACTGAAGCTTTCTTT. Residues: CASSLGGLPNTEAFF.

The table lists this clone with a count of one. J is TRBJ2-5 and V is TRBV5-1; TRBD2 is a possible D gene (6 bases). Trimming left V 7 bases short and J 5 bases short, with 21 bases between. The CDR3 extends over 15 amino acids. The germline V gene has CDR1 SGHRS and CDR2 YFSETQ. The CDR3 sequence: CASAVFPGVSETQYF. The CDR3 nucleotides read TGCGCCAGCGCGGTTTTCCCGGGGGTTTCGGAGACCCAGTACTTC.

The J gene is TRBJ1-2, the V gene TRBV4-3; D uncertain. V lost 2 bases to trimming and J lost 1 base, with 5 bases between them. CDR1 and CDR2 from the germline V gene are LGHNA and YSLEER. The CDR3 sequence is 13 residues long. DNA for the CDR3: TGCGCCAGCAGCCAATCACTTAACTATGGCTACACCTTC. It codes for CASSQSLNYGYTF.

In this sample, this clone turned up a few times. The chain recombines TRBV28 with TRBJ2-2, with 9 bases identical to TRBD2. The CDR3 has 17 amino acids. Germline V gene lookup returns CDR1 MDHEN and CDR2 SYDVKM. V lost 3 bases and J lost 4; bases outside the gene matches: 9. The CDR3 DNA sequence: TGTGCCAGCAGTTTTGTCGGTCTAGCGGGACTCACCGGGGAGCTGTTTTTT. Its translation is CASSFVGLAGLTGELFF.

V gene TRBV24-1 combines with J gene TRBJ2-7, with a tentative D call TRBD1 (6 bases). Trimming took off 3 bases at V and 3 bases at J, with 20 bases between the two ends. Per the germline V gene, CDR1 is KGHDR and CDR2 is SFDVKD. The CDR3 runs 17 residues. CDR3 sequence: CATSDHPDPTGSYEQYF. DNA for the CDR3: TGTGCCACCAGTGATCACCCGGACCCGACAGGAAGCTACGAGCAGTACTTC.